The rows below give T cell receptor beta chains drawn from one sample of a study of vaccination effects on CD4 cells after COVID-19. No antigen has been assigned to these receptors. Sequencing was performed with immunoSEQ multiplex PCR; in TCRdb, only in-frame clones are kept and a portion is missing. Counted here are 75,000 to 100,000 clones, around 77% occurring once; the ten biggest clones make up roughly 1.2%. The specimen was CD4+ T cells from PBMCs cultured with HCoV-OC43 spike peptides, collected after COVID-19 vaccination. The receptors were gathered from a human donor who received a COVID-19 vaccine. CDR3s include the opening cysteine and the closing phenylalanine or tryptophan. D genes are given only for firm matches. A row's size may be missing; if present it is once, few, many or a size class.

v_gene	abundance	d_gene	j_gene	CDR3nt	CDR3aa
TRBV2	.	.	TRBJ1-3	TGTGCCAGCAGTGGTGGCTTCTCTGGAAACACCATATATTTT	CASSGGFSGNTIYF
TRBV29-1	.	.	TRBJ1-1	TGCAGCGTTGTCGTACCCCCGGCGACTGAAGCTTTCTTT	CSVVVPPATEAFF
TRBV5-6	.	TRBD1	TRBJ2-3	TGTGCCAGCAGCTTTCGAGACAGGGCTGATACGCAGTATTTT	CASSFRDRADTQYF
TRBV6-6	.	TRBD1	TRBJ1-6	TGTGCCAGCAGTAGGGGGCGCGATTCACCCCTCCACTTT	CASSRGRDSPLHF
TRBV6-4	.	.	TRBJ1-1	TGTGCCAGCAGTGACTCTAGGGGGAGGAAAGCTTTCTTT	CASSDSRGRKAFF
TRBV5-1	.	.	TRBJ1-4	TGCGCCAGCAGCTCGGAGCCCTCAACTAATGAAAAACTGTTTTTT	CASSSEPSTNEKLFF
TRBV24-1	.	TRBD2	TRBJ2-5	TGTGCCACCAGTGACGCTCCGGGACTAGCGGGACAAGAGACCCAGTACTTC	CATSDAPGLAGQETQYF
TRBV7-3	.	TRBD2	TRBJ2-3	TGTGCCAGCAGCCTCGGGGGGGCAGGAGGGGATACGCAGTATTTT	CASSLGGAGGDTQYF
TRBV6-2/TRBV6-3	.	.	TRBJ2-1	TGTGCCAGCAGTTACAAACGGTTTAATGAGCAGTTCTTC	CASSYKRFNEQFF
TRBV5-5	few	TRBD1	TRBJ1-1	TGTGCCAGCAGCTCCGGGGGACAGGGTATGGGGAACACTGAAGCTTTCTTT	CASSSGGQGMGNTEAFF
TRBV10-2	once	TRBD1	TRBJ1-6	TGCGCCAGCAGGAACCCGGGACAGGTGAATTCACCCCTCCACTTT	CASRNPGQVNSPLHF
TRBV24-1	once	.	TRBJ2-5	TGTGCCACCAGTGGTGGAGGGGAGGAGACCCAGTACTTC	CATSGGGEETQYF
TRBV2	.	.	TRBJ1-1	TGTGCCTTTATTGTGAGGGGGGTAACTGAAGCTTTCTTT	CAFIVRGVTEAFF
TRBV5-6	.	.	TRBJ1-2	TGTGCCAGCAGCTACGCCGGACAGAACTATGGCTACACCTTC	CASSYAGQNYGYTF
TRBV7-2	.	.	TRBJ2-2	TGTGCCAGCAGCTTAGTCCCCCCCGGGGGGCCGTACACCGGGGAGCTGTTTTTT	CASSLVPPGGPYTGELFF
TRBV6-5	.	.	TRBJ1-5	TGTGCCAGCAGTTACGGTCAGGGAGATCAGCCCCAGCATTTT	CASSYGQGDQPQHF
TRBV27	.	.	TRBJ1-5	TGTGCCAGCAGTTTATCGCGGGCCGAAAGTCAGCCCCAGCATTTT	CASSLSRAESQPQHF
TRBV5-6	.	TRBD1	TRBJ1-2	TGTGCCAGCAGCGTGGCGGGGACAGTCGGAGGATATGGCTACACCTTC	CASSVAGTVGGYGYTF
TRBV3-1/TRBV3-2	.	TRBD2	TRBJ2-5	TGTGCCAGCAGCCAAGGGACTAGCGGGGGCCTGGTGTACTTC	CASSQGTSGGLVYF
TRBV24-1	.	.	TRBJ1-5	TGTGCCACCAGTGTCCCGAATCAGCCCCAGCATTTT	CATSVPNQPQHF
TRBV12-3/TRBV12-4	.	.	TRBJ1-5	TGTGCCAGCAGTTCCCGAGAGGGTCAGCCCCAGCATTTT	CASSSREGQPQHF
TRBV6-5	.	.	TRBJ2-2	TGTGCCAGCAGCCCACACCAGGATGGCACCGGGGAGCTGTTTTTT	CASSPHQDGTGELFF
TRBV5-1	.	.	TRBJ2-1	TGCGCCAGCAGCTTGGTCGACAATGAGCAGTTCTTC	CASSLVDNEQFF
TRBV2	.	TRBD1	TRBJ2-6	TGTGCCAGCAGGGACCGGGACAGGGGTTTTGATGCCAACGTCCTGACTTTC	CASRDRDRGFDANVLTF
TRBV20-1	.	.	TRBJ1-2	TGCAGTGCTAGTTGGGGGAATGGCTACACCTTC	CSASWGNGYTF
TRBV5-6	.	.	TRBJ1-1	TGTGCCAGCAGCTTCTTTCAGGGGAGGGACACTGAAGCTTTCTTT	CASSFFQGRDTEAFF
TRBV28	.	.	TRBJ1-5	TGTGCCAGCACCTCGGGGACGTATAGCAATCAGCCCCAGCATTTT	CASTSGTYSNQPQHF
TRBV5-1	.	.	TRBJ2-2	TGCGCCAGCAGCTTGGCCGTCTTGAACACCGGGGAGCTGTTTTTT	CASSLAVLNTGELFF
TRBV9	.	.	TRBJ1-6	TGTGCCAGCAGCGTAGGACCCCTCGAAAAATCACCCCTCCACTTT	CASSVGPLEKSPLHF
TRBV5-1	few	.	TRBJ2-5	TGCGCCAGCAGCTTGGTCCCAGGACCCTTCCAAGAGACCCAGTACTTC	CASSLVPGPFQETQYF
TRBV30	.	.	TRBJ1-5	TGTGCCTGGAGCCTAAAACCGCAGGCTAATCAGCCCCAGCATTTT	CAWSLKPQANQPQHF
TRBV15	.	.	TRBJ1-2	TGTGCCACCAGCAGAGAGGGGTATGGCTACACCTTC	CATSREGYGYTF
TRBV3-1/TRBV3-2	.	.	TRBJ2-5	TGTGCCAGCAGTCCTTCAGGCGTCTATTATCAAGAGACCCAGTACTTC	CASSPSGVYYQETQYF
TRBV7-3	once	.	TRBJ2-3	TGTGCCAGCAGTCGATACCCCGGGACAAACACAGATACGCAGTATTTT	CASSRYPGTNTDTQYF
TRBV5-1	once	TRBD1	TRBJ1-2	TGCGCCAGCAGCGGGCAGGGGGGAATCTATGGCTACACCTTC	CASSGQGGIYGYTF
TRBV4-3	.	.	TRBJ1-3	TGCGCCAGCAGCCAAGTTCCGGCAGGAGCCAGCTCTGGAAACACCATATATTTT	CASSQVPAGASSGNTIYF
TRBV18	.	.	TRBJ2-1	TGTGCCAGCTCACCAGACCGGCGTGAGCAGTTCTTC	CASSPDRREQFF
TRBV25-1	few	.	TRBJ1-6	TGTGCCAGCAGTGACCGGGGGCGAGGTAATTCACCCCTCCACTTT	CASSDRGRGNSPLHF
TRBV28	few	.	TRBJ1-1	TGTGCCAGCAAAATGGCAGACATGAACACTGAAGCTTTCTTT	CASKMADMNTEAFF